Shown below are 29 T cell receptor beta chains from a single sample sequenced in a study of blood T cell repertoires in COVID-19. Clones were read by immunoSEQ multiplex PCR, and TCRdb kept only the in-frame ones, dropping some. The sample records 300,000 or so clones, around 85% being singletons. Sequenced input: PBMCs or T cells enriched from blood (not recorded which). These receptors were collected from a woman between 35 and 50 years old with acute COVID-19.

The chain is built from TRBV7-9 and TRBJ1-6; 7 positions agree with TRBD1. V shed 5 bases, J shed 8 bases, and the junction held 6 bases outside the gene matches. There are 14 residues in the CDR3. Germline V gives CDR1 SEHNR, CDR2 FQNEAQ (reference sequence). The DNA of the CDR3 is TGTGCCAGCAGCGCTCAGGGGGTTCATTCACCCCTCCACTTT. Its translation is CASSAQGVHSPLHF.

The V call is TRBV5-1, the J call TRBJ1-6; D might be TRBD1 (6 bases). Germline V gives CDR1 SGHRS, CDR2 YFSETQ. The CDR3 has 18 residues. Trimming removed 2 bases at V and 0 bases at J, with 15 bases between. The CDR3 nucleotides are TGCGCCAGCAGCTTTTCGACAGGAAGGAGCTCCTATAATTCACCCCTCCACTTT. Translated, it gives CASSFSTGRSSYNSPLHF.

The V gene is TRBV19, the J gene TRBJ1-6; D is ambiguous. CDR1 is LNHDA and CDR2 is SQIVND in the germline V gene (reference sequence). CDR3 size: 14 residues. The V and J ends lost 3 bases and 11 bases respectively, with 14 bases between them. CDR3 region: CASSIYSSYTPLHF. DNA for the CDR3: TGTGCCAGTAGTATCTACAGCTCCTATACACCCCTCCACTTT.

This clone was seen just once. The gene calls are TRBV4-1 and TRBJ1-3; no clear D. Germline V gives CDR1 MGHRA, CDR2 YSYEKL. Deletions cut 4 bases from V and 1 base from J, with 14 bases between. CDR3 length equals 16 residues. The CDR3 protein is CASSPHREGSGNTIYF. The CDR3 nucleotides are TGCGCCAGCAGCCCTCACCGGGAAGGTTCTGGAAACACCATATATTTT.

The chain links TRBV7-3 to TRBJ2-2; a possible D gene is TRBD1 (6 bases). Trimming shortened V by 5 bases and J by 1 base, and 14 bases separated the two germline ends. This CDR3 is 16 amino acids long. Germline V gives CDR1 SGHTA, CDR2 FQGTGA. In DNA, the CDR3 is TGTGCCAGCAGCCCCCAAGGACAGTTGAACACCGGGGAGCTGTTTTTT. The encoded protein is CASSPQGQLNTGELFF.

The chain carries TRBV7-8 and TRBJ2-3; the match to TRBD2 covers 12 bases. The CDR3 spans 20 residues. The trim removed 4 bases at V and 4 bases at J, leaving 18 bases unmatched. Germline loops: CDR1 SGHVS, CDR2 FQNEAQ. CDR3 region: CASSSTSGGTRGLGSDTQYF. The DNA of the CDR3 is TGTGCCAGCAGCTCAACTAGCGGGGGGACCCGCGGGCTAGGGTCAGATACGCAGTATTTT.

This clone was found a few times. CDR3 in amino acids: CATSTRSGSQETQYF. The DNA for the CDR3 is TGTGCCACCAGCACCCGGTCGGGGTCCCAAGAGACCCAGTACTTC. V and J are TRBV15 and TRBJ2-5, with D maybe TRBD2 (5 bases). The CDR3 totals 15 residues. The germline V gene encodes CDR1 LNHNV and CDR2 YYDKDF (reference sequence). V was trimmed by 4 bases and J by 1 base, leaving 13 bases between them.

V is TRBV19 and J is TRBJ2-2; 7 bases map to TRBD2. Germline CDR1 reads LNHDA; CDR2 reads SQIVND (reference sequence). Trimming at V came to 4 bases and at J to 5 bases, leaving 7 bases not matched to a gene. This CDR3 region has 15 residues. CDR3 bases: TGTGCCAGTAGTAGTGGCGGGAGAAGGACCGGGGAGCTGTTTTTT. Encoded protein: CASSSGGRRTGELFF. The variable domain in full, with the rest retrieved from reference TRBV19 and TRBJ2-2, is DGGITQSPKYLFRKEGQNVTLSCEQNLNHDAMYWYRQDPGQGLRLIYYSQIVNDFQKGDIAEGYSVSREKKESFPLTVTSAQKNPTAFYLCASSSGGRRTGELFFGEGSRLTVL.

V usage is TRBV6-5 and J usage is TRBJ1-5; 8 bases line up with TRBD1. This CDR3 contains 16 residues. Germline assignment: CDR1 MNHEY and CDR2 SVGAGI. V trimming: 2 bases; J trimming: 2 bases; junction bases outside the gene matches: 5. CDR3 sequence reads: CASSYTNRGGNQPQHF. The CDR3 nucleotides are TGTGCCAGCAGTTACACGAACAGGGGGGGCAATCAGCCCCAGCATTTT.

The gene calls are TRBV10-3 and TRBJ2-7, with D possibly TRBD1 on 5 matching bases. Germline CDR1 reads ENHRY; CDR2 reads SYGVKD. The CDR3 has 14 amino acids. Trimming shortened V by 0 bases and J by 5 bases, and 11 bases separated the two germline ends. The CDR3 sequence: CAISESVGLNEQYF. The CDR3 DNA sequence: TGTGCCATCAGTGAGTCGGTGGGGCTCAACGAGCAGTACTTC.

As DNA, the CDR3 is TGTGCCAGCAGCCTAGGGTCCAGGGCGACGGATACGCAGTATTTT. Its translation is CASSLGSRATDTQYF. The rearrangement joins TRBV27 to TRBJ2-3, with TRBD1 as a possible D gene (5 bases). Trimming took off 6 bases at V and 6 bases at J, with 19 bases between the two ends. Germline CDR1 reads MNHEY; CDR2 reads SMNVEV (reference sequence). The CDR3 sequence is 15 residues long.

This clone was seen a single time. This chain joins TRBV28 and TRBJ1-3, with a possible D match to TRBD1 (6 bases). Germline V gene lookup returns CDR1 MDHEN and CDR2 SYDVKM. The CDR3 has 18 amino acids. V dropped 1 base and J dropped 0 bases, with 16 bases sitting between them. CDR3 amino acids: CASSLYGDRPNSGNTIYF. CDR3 bases: TGTGCCAGCAGTTTATATGGCGACAGGCCCAACTCTGGAAACACCATATATTTT. Supplemented by reference TRBV28 and TRBJ1-3, the full variable domain reads DVKVTQSSRYLVKRTGEKVFLECVQDMDHENMFWYRQDPGLGLRLIYFSYDVKMKEKGDIPEGYSVSREKKERFSLILESASTNQTSMYLCASSLYGDRPNSGNTIYFGEGSWLTVV.

The chain carries TRBV29-1 and TRBJ2-1; a weak D match, TRBD1 (6 bases). CDR3 size: 12 residues. Trimming cost V 0 bases and J 10 bases, with 10 bases left between them. The germline V gene has CDR1 SQVTM and CDR2 ANQGSEA. The CDR3 loop reads CSVEDRTDEQFF. CDR3 in DNA: TGCAGCGTTGAAGATCGGACAGACGAGCAGTTCTTC.

The gene calls are TRBV28 and TRBJ2-6; maybe TRBD1 (5 bases). There are 15 residues in the CDR3. V was shortened by 4 bases and J by 1 base, with 8 bases between the two germline ends. The V gene's germline CDR1 is MDHEN and CDR2 SYDVKM. For the CDR3, the DNA is TGTGCCAGCAGTTCAGGGTTTTCTGGGGCCAACGTCCTGACTTTC. Translation: CASSSGFSGANVLTF.

The CDR3 spells CASSLGGRRETQYF. The CDR3 nucleotides are TGTGCCAGCAGTTTAGGTGGGAGACGGGAGACCCAGTACTTC. This sequence joins TRBV28 and TRBJ2-5, with D possibly being TRBD2 (5 bases). Germline V gene sequence: CDR1 MDHEN, CDR2 SYDVKM. V was trimmed by 2 bases and J by 5 bases, leaving 12 bases between them. CDR3 length equals 14 residues.

The V and J genes are TRBV5-5 and TRBJ2-5, with D possibly being TRBD1 (7 bases). The germline gives CDR1 SGHKS, CDR2 YYEKEE (reference sequence). V gave up 0 bases and J gave up 5 bases, with 17 bases separating them. The CDR3 runs to 16 residues. The CDR3 here is CASSLVRGRGVETQYF. DNA for the CDR3: TGTGCCAGCAGCTTGGTTCGGGGCAGGGGGGTTGAGACCCAGTACTTC.

The rearrangement uses TRBV11-2 and TRBJ1-2, with a possible D match to TRBD1 (6 bases). CDR1 SGHAT and CDR2 FQNNGV come from the germline V gene. The CDR3 is made up of 15 amino acids. The V and J ends lost 1 base and 3 bases respectively, with 12 bases between them. CDR3 amino acids: CASSLGAGVDYGYTF. Written as DNA, the CDR3 is TGTGCCAGCAGCTTAGGGGCAGGGGTGGACTATGGCTACACCTTC.

The chain recombines TRBV6-2 or TRBV6-3 with TRBJ2-1; 10 nucleotides agree with TRBD2. In germline, CDR1 is MNHEY, CDR2 SVGEGT. V lost 4 bases to trimming and J lost 8 bases; unmatched junction nucleotides: 17. The CDR3 consists of 18 residues. CDR3 nucleotides: TGTGCCAGCAGTTCACCCACTTCGAGCGGGAGGGCCAACCATGAGCAGTTCTTC. Amino acid sequence: CASSSPTSSGRANHEQFF.

The V gene is TRBV28, the J gene TRBJ1-3; TRBD1 matches 7 bases. This CDR3 contains 14 residues. The V gene's germline CDR1 is MDHEN and CDR2 SYDVKM. V shed 5 bases, J shed 4 bases, and the junction held 5 bases outside the gene matches. In DNA, the CDR3 is TGTGCCAGCAGTCGCTTAGGGGGCGGAAACACCATATATTTT. Amino acids: CASSRLGGGNTIYF.

This clone has only a few counts. V is TRBV5-1 and J is TRBJ1-4, with 8 bases aligning to TRBD1. The J segment lost 7 bases and the V segment lost 4 bases, leaving 9 bases of the junction unmatched. The CDR3 length is 15 residues. Germline V gene lookup returns CDR1 SGHRS and CDR2 YFSETQ. CDR3 coding DNA: TGCGCCAGCAGCCCTACAGGGGGACCCTTTGAAAAACTGTTTTTT. Translating gives CASSPTGGPFEKLFF.

The chain couples TRBV7-3 to TRBJ1-6; D gene ambiguous. The germline V gene encodes CDR1 SGHTA and CDR2 FQGTGA. V was cut by 4 bases and J by 7 bases, with 14 bases left in between. The CDR3 runs 15 residues. The CDR3 DNA sequence: TGTGCCAGCAGCTATCCAGGTTGGTACAATTCACCCCTCCACTTT. This translates into CASSYPGWYNSPLHF.

The rearrangement uses TRBV6-5 and TRBJ1-6, with no clear D. This CDR3 has 13 residues. Trimming shortened V by 2 bases and J by 10 bases, and 9 bases separated the two germline ends. Germline assignment: CDR1 MNHEY and CDR2 SVGAGI. In nucleotides, the CDR3 is TGTGCCAGCAGTTACGACCGGGAATCACCCCTCCACTTT. Translating it yields CASSYDRESPLHF.

The V gene is TRBV7-3, the J gene TRBJ2-1; 7 bases align to TRBD2. The CDR3 extends over 16 amino acids. CDR1 and CDR2 (germline): SGHTA, FQGTGA. V shed 5 bases and J 7 bases; nucleotides not matched to a gene: 14. The DNA of the CDR3 is TGTGCCAGCAGCCCGTTTGCGAGCGGGGTCGGGAATGAGCAGTTCTTC. Amino acids: CASSPFASGVGNEQFF.

The chain couples TRBV6-2 or TRBV6-3 to TRBJ2-3; TRBD1 aligns across 8 bases. Trimming cost V 4 bases and J 0 bases; bases outside gene matches: 3. The CDR3 length is 15 residues. Per the germline V gene, CDR1 is MNHEY and CDR2 is SVGEGT. The CDR3 DNA follows: TGTGCCAGCAGTTTGCAGGGGGCTAGCACAGATACGCAGTATTTT. This translates into CASSLQGASTDTQYF.

The V gene is TRBV7-3, the J gene TRBJ2-1; no firm D call. The CDR3 extends over 12 amino acids. Per the germline V gene, CDR1 is SGHTA and CDR2 is FQGTGA. Trimming left V 3 bases short and J 9 bases short, with 9 bases between. CDR3 sequence reads: CASSLVPGEQFF. CDR3 DNA: TGTGCCAGCAGCTTGGTACCGGGTGAGCAGTTCTTC.

DNA for the CDR3: TGTGCCAGCAGCCACTCGCCTTTTCAGGACAGTCCGTCTTCCTATGGCTACACCTTC. Protein product: CASSHSPFQDSPSSYGYTF. This chain links TRBV7-9 with TRBJ1-2, with D tentatively TRBD1 (6 bases). The CDR3 runs to 19 residues. Germline CDR1 SEHNR, CDR2 FQNEAQ (reference sequence). Trimming took off 5 bases at V and 4 bases at J, with 29 bases between the two ends.

The chain joins TRBV27 to TRBJ1-2; D call uncertain. The germline V gene encodes CDR1 MNHEY and CDR2 SMNVEV (reference sequence). V was pared by 2 bases and J by 4 bases, with 14 bases between. This CDR3 is 15 amino acids long. The CDR3, as DNA: TGTGCCAGCAGTTTAATTGGTCGGGGTGGCTATGGCTACACCTTC. Residues: CASSLIGRGGYGYTF.

The CDR3: CASSSAGDLWETQYF. Here the CDR3 DNA reads TGTGCCAGCAGTTCAGCAGGGGATCTCTGGGAGACCCAGTACTTC. The chain couples TRBV6-5 to TRBJ2-5; D perhaps matches TRBD1 (6 bases). The V end lost 4 bases, the J end lost 5 bases, and 17 bases lay between the germline ends. Germline CDR1 reads MNHEY; CDR2 reads SVGAGI. The CDR3 contains 15 residues.

The chain carries TRBV11-2 and TRBJ1-1; D perhaps matches TRBD1 (6 bases). There are 13 residues in the CDR3. V lost 5 bases to trimming and J lost 6 bases, with 13 bases between them. Germline CDR1 is SGHAT and CDR2 is FQNNGV. The CDR3 reads CASSPNQGSEAFF. CDR3 DNA sequence: TGTGCCAGCAGCCCCAACCAGGGGTCTGAAGCTTTCTTT.